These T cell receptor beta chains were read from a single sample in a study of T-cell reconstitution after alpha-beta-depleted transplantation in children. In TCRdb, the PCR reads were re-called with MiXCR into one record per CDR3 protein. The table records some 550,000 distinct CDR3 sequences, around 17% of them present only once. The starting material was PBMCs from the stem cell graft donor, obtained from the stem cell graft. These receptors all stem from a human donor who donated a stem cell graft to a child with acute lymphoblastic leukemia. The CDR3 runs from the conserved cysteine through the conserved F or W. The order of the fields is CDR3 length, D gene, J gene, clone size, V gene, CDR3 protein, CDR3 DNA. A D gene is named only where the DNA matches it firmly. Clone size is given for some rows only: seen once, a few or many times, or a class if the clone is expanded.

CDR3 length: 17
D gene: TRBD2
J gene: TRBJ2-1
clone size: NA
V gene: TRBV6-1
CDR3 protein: CASSGLAGVMTRNEQFF
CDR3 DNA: TGTGCCAGCAGTGGACTAGCGGGAGTAATGACACGCAATGAGCAGTTCTTC

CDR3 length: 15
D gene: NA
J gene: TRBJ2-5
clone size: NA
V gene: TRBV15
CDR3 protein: CATSRESGVQETQYF
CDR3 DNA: TGTGCCACCAGCAGAGAATCAGGAGTCCAAGAGACCCAGTACTTC

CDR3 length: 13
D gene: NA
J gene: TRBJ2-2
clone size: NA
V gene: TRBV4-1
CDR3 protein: CASSHLLTGELFF
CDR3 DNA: TGCGCCAGCAGCCATCTATTGACCGGGGAGCTGTTTTTT

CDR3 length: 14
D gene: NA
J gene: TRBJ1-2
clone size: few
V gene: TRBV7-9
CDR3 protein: CASSSTPGAHGYTF
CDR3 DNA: TGTGCCAGCAGCTCCACCCCGGGGGCTCATGGCTACACCTTC

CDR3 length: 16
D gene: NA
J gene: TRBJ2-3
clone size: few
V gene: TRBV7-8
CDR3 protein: CASSPVAPLLIDTQYF
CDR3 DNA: TGTGCCAGCAGCCCCGTAGCCCCTCTCCTGATAGATACGCAGTATTTT

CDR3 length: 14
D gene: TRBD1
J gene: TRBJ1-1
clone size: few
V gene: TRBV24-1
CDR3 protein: CATSDRQGHTEAFF
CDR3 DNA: TGTGCCACCAGTGACCGACAGGGCCACACTGAAGCTTTCTTT

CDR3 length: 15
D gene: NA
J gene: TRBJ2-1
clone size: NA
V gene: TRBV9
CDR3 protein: CASSVGFRQSRRQFF
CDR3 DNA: TGTGCCAGCAGCGTAGGTTTTCGGCAGTCAAGGAGGCAGTTCTTC

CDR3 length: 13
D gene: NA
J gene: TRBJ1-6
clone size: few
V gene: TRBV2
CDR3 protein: CASSAQGNSPLHF
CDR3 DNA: TGTGCCAGCAGTGCGCAGGGGAATTCACCCCTCCACTTT

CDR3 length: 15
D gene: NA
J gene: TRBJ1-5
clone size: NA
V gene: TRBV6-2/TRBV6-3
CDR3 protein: CASSSLRKGNQPQHF
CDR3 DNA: TGTGCCAGCAGTTCTCTCCGGAAGGGCAATCAGCCCCAGCATTTT

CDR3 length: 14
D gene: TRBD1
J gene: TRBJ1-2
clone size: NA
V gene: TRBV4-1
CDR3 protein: CASSPEQGANGYTF
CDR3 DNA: TGCGCCAGCAGCCCAGAACAGGGGGCTAATGGCTACACCTTC

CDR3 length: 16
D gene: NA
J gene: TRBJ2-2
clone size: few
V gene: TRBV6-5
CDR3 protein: CASSSPLGEPTGELFF
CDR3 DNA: TGTGCCAGCAGTTCCCCATTAGGGGAACCCACCGGGGAGCTGTTTTTT

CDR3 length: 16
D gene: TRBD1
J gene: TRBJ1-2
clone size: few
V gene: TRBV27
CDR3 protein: CASSLYPGQKVYGYTF
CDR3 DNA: TGTGCCAGCAGTTTATACCCGGGACAGAAAGTCTATGGCTACACCTTC

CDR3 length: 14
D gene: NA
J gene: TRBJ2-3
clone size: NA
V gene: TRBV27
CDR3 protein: CASSPLRGPDTQYF
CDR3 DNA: TGTGCCAGCAGCCCGCTGAGAGGGCCAGATACGCAGTATTTT

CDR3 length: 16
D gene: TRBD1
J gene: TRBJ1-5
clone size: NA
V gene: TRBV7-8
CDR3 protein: CASSATGTGNNQPQHF
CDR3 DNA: TGTGCCAGCAGCGCTACCGGGACAGGGAACAATCAGCCCCAGCATTTT

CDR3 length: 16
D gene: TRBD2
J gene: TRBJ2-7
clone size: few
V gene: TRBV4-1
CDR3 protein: CASSQDGGTSLYEQYF
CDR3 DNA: TGCGCCAGCAGCCAAGATGGAGGGACTAGTCTGTACGAGCAGTACTTC

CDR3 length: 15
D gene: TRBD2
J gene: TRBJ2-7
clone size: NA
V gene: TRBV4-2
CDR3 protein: CASSPTMGLAGGPYF
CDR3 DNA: TGTGCCAGCAGCCCAACCATGGGACTAGCGGGAGGCCCGTACTTC

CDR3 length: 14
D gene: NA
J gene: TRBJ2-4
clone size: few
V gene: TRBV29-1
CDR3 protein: CSVERGDYKNIQYF
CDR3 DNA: TGCAGCGTTGAAAGAGGGGATTACAAAAACATTCAGTACTTC

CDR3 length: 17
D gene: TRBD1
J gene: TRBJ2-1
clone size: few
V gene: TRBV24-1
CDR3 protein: CATRGHTGTVKYNEQFF
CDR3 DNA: TGTGCCACCAGGGGACATACCGGGACAGTGAAATACAATGAGCAGTTCTTC

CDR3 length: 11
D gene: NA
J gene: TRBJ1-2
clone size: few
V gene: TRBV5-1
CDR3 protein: CASSLEVGYTF
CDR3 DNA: TGCGCCAGCAGCTTGGAGGTGGGCTACACCTTC

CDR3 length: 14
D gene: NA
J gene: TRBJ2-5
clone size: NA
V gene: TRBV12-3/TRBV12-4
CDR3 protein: CASSSQQGGETQYF
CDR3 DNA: TGTGCCAGCAGTTCTCAACAGGGTGGGGAGACCCAGTACTTC

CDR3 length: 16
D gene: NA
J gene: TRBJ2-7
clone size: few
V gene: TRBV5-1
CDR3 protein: CASSSKTHQISYEQYF
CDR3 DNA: TGCGCCAGCAGCTCGAAGACTCACCAGATCTCCTACGAGCAGTACTTC

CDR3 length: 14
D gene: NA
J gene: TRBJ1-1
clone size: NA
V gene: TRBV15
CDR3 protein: CATSRYQGGPEAFF
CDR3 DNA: TGTGCCACCAGCAGATACCAAGGGGGGCCTGAAGCTTTCTTT

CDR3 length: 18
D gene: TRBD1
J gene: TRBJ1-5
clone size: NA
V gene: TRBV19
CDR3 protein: CASSSDPQGLIGNQPQHF
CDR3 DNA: TGTGCCAGTAGTTCAGACCCACAGGGGTTAATAGGCAATCAGCCCCAGCATTTT

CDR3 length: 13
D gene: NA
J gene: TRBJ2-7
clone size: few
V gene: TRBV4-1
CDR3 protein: CASSPAQSEGQYF
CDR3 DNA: TGCGCCAGCAGCCCTGCCCAATCTGAGGGGCAGTACTTC

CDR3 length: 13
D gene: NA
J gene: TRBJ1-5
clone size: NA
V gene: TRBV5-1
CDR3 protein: CASSLDGPPPQHF
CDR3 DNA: TGCGCCAGCAGCTTGGATGGGCCTCCGCCCCAGCATTTT

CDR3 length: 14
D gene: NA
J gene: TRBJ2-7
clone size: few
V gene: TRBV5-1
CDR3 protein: CASSPIQRRHEQYF
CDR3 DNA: TGCGCCAGCAGCCCCATACAACGGCGGCACGAGCAGTACTTC

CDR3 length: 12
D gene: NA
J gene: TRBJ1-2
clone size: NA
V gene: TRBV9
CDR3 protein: CASSSQGLGYTF
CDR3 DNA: TGTGCCAGCAGCTCTCAGGGTCTGGGCTACACCTTC

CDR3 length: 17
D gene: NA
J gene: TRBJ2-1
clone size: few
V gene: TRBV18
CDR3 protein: CASSLTTGFIKTGEQFF
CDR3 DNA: TGTGCCAGCTCACTTACCACGGGGTTCATTAAAACGGGAGAGCAGTTCTTC